This T cell receptor (beta chain) was captured in a study of shared clonotypes between healthy human individuals. Study information: Three CD4 naive, three CD4 memory, two CD8 naive and one CD8 memory plate were used per donor. Study outcomes and limitations: Larger estimated richness was generally recorded for naive subsets relative to memory subsets.

In regard to this clone: Its antigen is unidentified.

Germline CDR1 reads SNHLY; CDR2 reads FYNNEI. V lost 7 bases to trimming and J lost 5 bases, with 14 bases between them. The CDR3 has 14 amino acids. The authors' processing: Sequence data from immunoSEQ were junction-only and lacked quality scores; consequently, filtering differed. Sequenced by immunoSEQ multiplex PCR; TCRdb stores in-frame clones only, minus some. That table gives V, J and clone size, and the DNA gave D and trimming. The table records approximately 1.5 million clones, 95% to 99% of them present only once. Sequencing input: naive CD4+ T cells sorted from blood. The sample's subset: CD45RA+ positively selected. This sequence joins TRBV2 and TRBJ2-2; D not certain. The clonotype originates from a young man in good health. DNA of the CDR3: TGTGCCAGCAAGAGTCCTAGGGTAACCGGGGAGCTGTTTTTT. Its protein product is CASKSPRVTGELFF.